These T cell receptor beta chains were read from a single sample in a study of technical replicates of blood from a handful of donors. The assay was immunoSEQ multiplex PCR, and TCRdb's table has in-frame clones only and misses some. Here the sample spans roughly 59,000 clones, around 87% being singletons. Sequencing was carried out using PBMCs. The receptors derive from a human donor in good health. Some clones in this sample may be carry-over from other donors' samples. Each CDR3 is given with its conserved first and last residue. Each record gives: J gene, CDR3 length, V gene, CDR3 protein.

TRBJ1-2 | 12 | TRBV2 | CASSGTGGFYTF
TRBJ1-6 | 15 | TRBV10-3 | CAISESTGSNSPLHF
TRBJ2-4 | 14 | TRBV19 | CASSARTVIDIQYF
TRBJ2-1 | 14 | TRBV7-9 | CASSPWQGPNEQFF
TRBJ1-2 | 15 | TRBV19 | CATSGFSVMDYGYTF
TRBJ2-7 | 16 | TRBV19 | CASSPSVGSFSYEQYF
TRBJ1-2 | 12 | TRBV6-1 | CASSRRSYGYTF
TRBJ1-5 | 15 | TRBV10-3 | CAISESSGSHQPQHF
TRBJ2-2 | 17 | TRBV7-6 | CASSLEQGAVDTGELFF
TRBJ2-3 | 15 | TRBV6-1 | CASSESITSTDTQYF
TRBJ1-1 | 14 | TRBV18 | CASSPMGQVTEAFF
TRBJ2-5 | 15 | TRBV4-2 | CASSQWTSAQETQYF
TRBJ1-4 | 13 | TRBV7-9 | CASRLSRSEKLFF
TRBJ1-3 | 15 | TRBV5-6 | CASSRQANQGNTIYF
TRBJ1-1 | 12 | TRBV2 | CASTGVGTEAFF
TRBJ1-5 | 15 | TRBV18 | CASSQDSYSNQPQHF
TRBJ2-7 | 15 | TRBV15 | CATSREAGQTYEQYF
TRBJ2-1 | 12 | TRBV11-3 | CASSTGEREQFF
TRBJ2-1 | 14 | TRBV19 | CASSPLGGVSEQFF
TRBJ2-1 | 15 | TRBV12-5 | CASGLVPGQVYEQFF
TRBJ2-7 | 13 | TRBV7-8 | CASSLAGTGFQYF
TRBJ1-2 | 14 | TRBV6-1 | CASRQTQLNYGYTF
TRBJ1-1 | 11 | TRBV20-1 | CSAPVGAEAFF
TRBJ2-1 | 15 | TRBV25-1 | CASSGVAGGEREQFF
TRBJ2-7 | 14 | TRBV5-1 | CASSISGGAYEQYF
TRBJ2-3 | 11 | TRBV29-1 | CSVVRADTQYF
TRBJ2-7 | 17 | TRBV7-6 | CASSRADSQVPYLEQYF
TRBJ1-2 | 14 | TRBV5-4 | CASSAGGRGNGYTF
TRBJ2-1 | 15 | TRBV7-2 | CASSLVGQPYNEQFF
TRBJ1-1 | 16 | TRBV5-1 | CASSSGTGNMNTEAFF
TRBJ2-3 | 16 | TRBV7-2 | CASSLRLGGAEDTQYF
TRBJ2-2 | 15 | TRBV6-5 | CASSYEGGGTGELFF
TRBJ2-5 | 14 | TRBV25-1 | CASSEAGAQETQYF
TRBJ1-1 | 17 | TRBV5-3 | CARSFRQNNVLNTEAFF
TRBJ1-3 | 16 | TRBV16 | CASSQGAEATGNTIYF
TRBJ1-5 | 15 | TRBV15 | CATSTNDRRRQPQHF
TRBJ1-1 | 16 | TRBV7-2 | CASSLLGQALNTEAFF
TRBJ1-1 | 18 | TRBV19 | CASSISLLGGRDNTEAFF
TRBJ2-2 | 16 | TRBV7-2 | CASSRGQGGVTGELFF
TRBJ2-5 | 18 | TRBV7-2 | CASSFGSSSGGAGETQYF
TRBJ1-3 | 15 | TRBV27 | CASSLRTGAGNTIYF
TRBJ1-4 | 16 | TRBV5-1 | CASSLAVLQGGEKLFF
TRBJ2-7 | 14 | TRBV13 | CASSLEGVDHEQYF
TRBJ2-1 | 14 | TRBV4-2 | CASGGGSGRIEQFF
TRBJ2-1 | 13 | TRBV19 | CASSTTRQAEQFF
TRBJ1-5 | 15 | TRBV5-6 | CASSLAGTGNQPQHF
TRBJ1-3 | 14 | TRBV5-5 | CASSGGDSGNTIYF
TRBJ2-7 | 14 | TRBV18 | CASSVASTVYEQYF
TRBJ1-1 | 12 | TRBV10-3 | CATTGGVSEAFF
TRBJ2-7 | 15 | TRBV7-2 | CASSPRTSGVIGQYF
TRBJ2-7 | 15 | TRBV7-9 | CASSLASGGTYEQYF
TRBJ2-3 | 15 | TRBV6-1 | CASRAGTSGTDTQYF
TRBJ2-1 | 13 | TRBV6-5 | CASSYSSSIEQFF
TRBJ2-1 | 14 | TRBV6-6 | CASRPAGVNNEQFF
TRBJ2-1 | 17 | TRBV30 | CAWSVYSGTSGHNEQFF